This T cell receptor (beta chain) stems from a study of blood T cells in healthy people across ages. Turning to the study itself: Template switching caught about one barcoded beta molecule for each two T cells.

In its sample, this clonotype was seen a few times. What it binds is unknown. Then a second PCR, running about 7 to 11 cycles, was carried out with a sample-barcoded 5' primer and a J-beta primer mix. TCRdb re-analysed the 5' RACE reads in MiXCR, keeping a single row per CDR3 protein. The table shows roughly 1.6 million distinct CDR3 sequences, with almost 35% occurring only once. General observations from the study: There was no known CMV status for donors, so expanded clonotype changes were possibly confounded. PBMCs were not sorted, which prevented a conclusive comparison of naive versus antigen-experienced cells.

The clonotype was recovered from a woman younger than 45 in good health. Material for sequencing was blood.

CDR3 sequence reads: CASRPRGGALKTTNYGYTF. The CDR3 coding sequence is TGCGCCAGCAGGCCGAGGGGAGGGGCCCTCAAAACCACTAACTATGGCTACACCTTC. The rearrangement uses TRBV4-1 and TRBJ1-2; D may be TRBD1 (5 bases). The V gene's germline CDR1 is MGHRA and CDR2 YSYEKL. This CDR3 is built from 19 residues. V was shortened by 6 bases and J by 0 bases, with 26 bases between the two germline ends.